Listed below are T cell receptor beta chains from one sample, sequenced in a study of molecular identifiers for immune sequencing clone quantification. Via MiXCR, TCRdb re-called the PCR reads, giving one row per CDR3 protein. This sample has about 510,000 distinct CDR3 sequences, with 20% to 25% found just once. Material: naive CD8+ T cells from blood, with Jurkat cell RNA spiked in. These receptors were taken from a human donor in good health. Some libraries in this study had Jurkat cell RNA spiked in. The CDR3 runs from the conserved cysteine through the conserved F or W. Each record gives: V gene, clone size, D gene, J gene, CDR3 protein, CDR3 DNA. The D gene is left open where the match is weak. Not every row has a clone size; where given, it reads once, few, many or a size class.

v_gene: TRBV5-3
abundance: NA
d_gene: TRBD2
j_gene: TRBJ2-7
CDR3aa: CASSGGDRPTYEQYF
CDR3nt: TGTGCCAGCAGCGGGGGGGACAGACCCACCTACGAGCAGTACTTC

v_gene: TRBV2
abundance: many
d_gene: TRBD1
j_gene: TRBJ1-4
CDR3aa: CASSGDSMAEKLFF
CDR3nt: TGTGCCAGCAGCGGGGACAGCATGGCTGAAAAACTGTTTTTT

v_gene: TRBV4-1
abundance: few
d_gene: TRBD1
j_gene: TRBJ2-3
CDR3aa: CASSQVQGAVDTQYF
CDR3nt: TGCGCCAGCAGCCAAGTCCAGGGGGCGGTGGATACGCAGTATTTT

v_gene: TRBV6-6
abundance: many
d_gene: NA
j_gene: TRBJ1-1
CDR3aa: CASSSSGTSTEAFF
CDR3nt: TGTGCCAGCAGTTCATCCGGGACTTCAACTGAAGCTTTCTTT

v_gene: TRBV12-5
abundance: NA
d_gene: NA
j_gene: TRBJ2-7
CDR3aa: CASGLPSLGRPYEQYF
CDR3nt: TGTGCTAGTGGTTTGCCCTCCCTGGGCAGACCCTACGAGCAGTACTTC

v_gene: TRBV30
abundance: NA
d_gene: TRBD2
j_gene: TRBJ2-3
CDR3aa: CAWGEGTVGTDTQYF
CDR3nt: TGTGCCTGGGGGGAGGGAACGGTGGGCACAGATACGCAGTATTTT

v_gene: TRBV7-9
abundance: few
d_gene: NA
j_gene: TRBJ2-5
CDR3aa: CASSLALGGETQYF
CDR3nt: TGTGCCAGCAGCTTAGCGCTGGGGGGAGAGACCCAGTACTTC

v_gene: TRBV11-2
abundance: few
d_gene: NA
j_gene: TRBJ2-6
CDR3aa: CASSSVTSGANVLTF
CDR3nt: TGTGCCAGCAGCTCAGTAACCTCTGGGGCCAACGTCCTGACTTTC

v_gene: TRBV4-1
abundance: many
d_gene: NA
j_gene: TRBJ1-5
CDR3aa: CASSQQTSNQPQHF
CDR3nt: TGCGCCAGCAGCCAACAGACAAGTAATCAGCCCCAGCATTTT

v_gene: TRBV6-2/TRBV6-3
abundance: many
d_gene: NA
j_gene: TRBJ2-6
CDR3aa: CASRGAGANVLTF
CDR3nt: TGTGCCAGCAGAGGGGCTGGGGCCAACGTCCTGACTTTC

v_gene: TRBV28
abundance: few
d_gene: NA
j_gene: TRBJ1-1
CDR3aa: CASSLFGRDTEAFF
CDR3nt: TGTGCCAGCAGTTTATTTGGCCGGGACACTGAAGCTTTCTTT

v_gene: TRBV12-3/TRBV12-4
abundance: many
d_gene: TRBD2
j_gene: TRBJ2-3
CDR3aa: CASSPGGGLGTDTQYF
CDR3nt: TGTGCCAGTTCCCCCGGGGGGGGGCTAGGCACAGATACGCAGTATTTT

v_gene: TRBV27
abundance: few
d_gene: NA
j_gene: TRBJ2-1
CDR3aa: CASSPDVQSYNEQFF
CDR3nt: TGTGCCAGCAGCCCCGACGTACAATCCTACAATGAGCAGTTCTTC

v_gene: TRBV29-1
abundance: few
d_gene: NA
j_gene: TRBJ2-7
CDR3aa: CSVEGGDQHEQYF
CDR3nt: TGCAGCGTTGAAGGCGGGGACCAGCACGAGCAGTACTTC

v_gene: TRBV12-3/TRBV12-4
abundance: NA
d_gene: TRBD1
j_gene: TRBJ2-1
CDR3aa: CASSLWTGGNEQFF
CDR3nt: TGTGCCAGCAGTCTATGGACAGGGGGCAATGAGCAGTTCTTC

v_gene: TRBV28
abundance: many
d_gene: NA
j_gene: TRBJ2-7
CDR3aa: CASRGGTGLFLYEQYF
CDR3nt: TGTGCCAGCAGAGGAGGGACGGGACTCTTTCTCTACGAGCAGTACTTC

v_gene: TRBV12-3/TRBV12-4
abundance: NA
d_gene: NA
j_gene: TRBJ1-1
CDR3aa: CASSWGDEAFF
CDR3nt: TGTGCCAGCAGCTGGGGGGACGAAGCTTTCTTT

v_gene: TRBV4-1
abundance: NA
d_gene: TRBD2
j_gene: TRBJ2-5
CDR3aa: CASSQHPRTSGTEETQYF
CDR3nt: TGCGCCAGCAGCCAACACCCCCGGACTAGCGGGACAGAAGAGACCCAGTACTTC

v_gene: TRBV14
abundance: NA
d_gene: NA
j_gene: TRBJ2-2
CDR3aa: CASSQDTRGAGELFF
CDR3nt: TGTGCCAGCAGCCAAGATACCAGGGGGGCCGGGGAGCTGTTTTTT

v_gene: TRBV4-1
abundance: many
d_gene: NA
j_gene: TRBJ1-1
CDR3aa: CASSPLFRGPLNTEAFF
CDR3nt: TGCGCCAGCAGCCCCCTTTTCCGGGGCCCCTTGAACACTGAAGCTTTCTTT

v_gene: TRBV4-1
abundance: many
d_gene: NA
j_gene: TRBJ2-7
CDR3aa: CASSQDGIGLVDEQYF
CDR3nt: TGCGCCAGCAGCCAAGATGGTATAGGGCTTGTCGACGAGCAGTACTTC

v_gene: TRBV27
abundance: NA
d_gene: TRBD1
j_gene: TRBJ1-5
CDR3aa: CASSVQGITQPQHF
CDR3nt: TGTGCCAGCAGTGTACAGGGGATTACTCAGCCCCAGCATTTT

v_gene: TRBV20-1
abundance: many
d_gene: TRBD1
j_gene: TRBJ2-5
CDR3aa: CSARPPGTGRRETQYF
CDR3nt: TGCAGTGCTCGACCCCCCGGGACAGGGCGACGAGAGACCCAGTACTTC

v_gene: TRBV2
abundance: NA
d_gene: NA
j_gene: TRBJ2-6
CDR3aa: CASSEDSGANVLTF
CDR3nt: TGTGCCAGCAGTGAAGACTCTGGGGCCAACGTCCTGACTTTC

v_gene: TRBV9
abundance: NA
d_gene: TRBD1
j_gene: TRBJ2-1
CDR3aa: CASSVGDRGPLQFF
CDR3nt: TGTGCCAGCAGCGTAGGGGACAGGGGCCCGCTTCAGTTCTTC

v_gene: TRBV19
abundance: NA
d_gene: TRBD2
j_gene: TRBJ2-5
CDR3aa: CASSIDPAGDLQKTQYF
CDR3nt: TGTGCCAGTAGTATAGACCCAGCGGGGGACCTTCAAAAGACCCAGTACTTC

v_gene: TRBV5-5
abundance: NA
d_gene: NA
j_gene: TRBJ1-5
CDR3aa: CTSSLAQGGVQPQHF
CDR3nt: TGTACCAGCAGCTTGGCGCAGGGTGGCGTGCAGCCCCAGCATTTT

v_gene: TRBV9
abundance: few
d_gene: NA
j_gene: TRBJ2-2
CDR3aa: CASSGIGTNPNTGELFF
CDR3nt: TGTGCCAGCAGCGGCATCGGGACGAATCCGAACACCGGGGAGCTGTTTTTT

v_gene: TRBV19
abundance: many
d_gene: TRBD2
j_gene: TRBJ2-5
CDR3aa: CASSRRLAGLLQETQYF
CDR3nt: TGTGCCAGTAGTAGGCGACTAGCGGGACTATTACAAGAGACCCAGTACTTC

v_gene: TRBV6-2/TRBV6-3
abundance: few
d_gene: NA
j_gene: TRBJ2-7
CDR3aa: CASSYSGTYTYEQYF
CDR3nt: TGTGCCAGCAGTTACTCGGGCACGTACACCTACGAGCAGTACTTC

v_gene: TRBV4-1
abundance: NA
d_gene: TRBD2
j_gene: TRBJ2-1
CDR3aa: CASSLPSGLAGGDSYNEQFF
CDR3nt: TGCGCCAGCAGCCTACCATCAGGACTAGCGGGGGGCGACTCCTACAATGAGCAGTTCTTC

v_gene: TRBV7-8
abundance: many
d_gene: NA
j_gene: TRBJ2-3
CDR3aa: CASSLARGAGSPSTDTQYF
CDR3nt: TGTGCCAGCAGCTTAGCCAGGGGGGCAGGCAGCCCTAGCACAGATACGCAGTATTTT

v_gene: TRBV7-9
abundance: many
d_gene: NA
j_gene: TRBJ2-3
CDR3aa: CASSSAVGAPGDTQYF
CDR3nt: TGTGCCAGCAGCTCGGCGGTGGGGGCGCCGGGTGATACGCAGTATTTT

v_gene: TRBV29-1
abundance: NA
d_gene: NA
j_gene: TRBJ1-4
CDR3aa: CSVDYGTTTNEKLFF
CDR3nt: TGCAGCGTTGACTACGGGACAACAACTAATGAAAAACTGTTTTTT

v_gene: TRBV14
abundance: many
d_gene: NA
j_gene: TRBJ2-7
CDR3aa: CASSQDDRDLADEQYF
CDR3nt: TGTGCCAGCAGCCAAGACGACCGGGACTTGGCGGACGAGCAGTACTTC

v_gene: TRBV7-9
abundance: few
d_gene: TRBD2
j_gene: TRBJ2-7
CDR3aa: CASSPTAGTYEQYF
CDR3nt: TGTGCCAGCAGCCCAACAGCGGGAACCTACGAGCAGTACTTC

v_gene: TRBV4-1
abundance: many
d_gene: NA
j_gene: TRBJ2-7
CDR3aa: CASSQEEGRAYEQYF
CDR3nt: TGCGCCAGCAGCCAAGAGGAAGGCCGGGCCTACGAGCAGTACTTC

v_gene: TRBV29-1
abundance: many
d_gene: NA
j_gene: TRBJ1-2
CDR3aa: CSYLSGVDYGYTF
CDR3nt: TGCAGCTACCTATCAGGGGTCGACTATGGCTACACCTTC

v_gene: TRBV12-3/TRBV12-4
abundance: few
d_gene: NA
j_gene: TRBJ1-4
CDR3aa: CASTLSHSRSTNEKLFF
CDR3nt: TGTGCCAGCACCCTCTCCCACAGCAGATCAACTAATGAAAAACTGTTTTTT

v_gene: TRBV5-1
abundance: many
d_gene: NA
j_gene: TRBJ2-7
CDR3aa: CASSLEFDTSIEQYF
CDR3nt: TGCGCCAGCAGCTTGGAATTCGACACGTCCATCGAGCAGTACTTC

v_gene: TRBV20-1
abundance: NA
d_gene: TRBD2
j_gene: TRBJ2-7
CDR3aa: CSATPRRTSVFYEQYF
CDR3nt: TGCAGTGCTACCCCCCGAAGGACTAGCGTCTTCTACGAGCAGTACTTC

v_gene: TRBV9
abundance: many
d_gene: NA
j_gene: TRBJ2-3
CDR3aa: CASSVSYALGLTDTQYF
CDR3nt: TGTGCCAGCAGCGTAAGTTATGCTCTGGGGCTCACAGATACGCAGTATTTT

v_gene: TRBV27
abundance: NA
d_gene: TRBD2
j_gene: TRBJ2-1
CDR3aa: CASSPWTSGLNEQFF
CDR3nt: TGTGCCAGCAGTCCTTGGACTAGCGGGCTGAATGAGCAGTTCTTC

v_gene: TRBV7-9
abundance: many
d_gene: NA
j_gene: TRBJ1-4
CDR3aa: CASSLDPSGEKLFF
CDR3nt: TGTGCCAGCAGCTTAGATCCATCAGGTGAAAAACTGTTTTTT

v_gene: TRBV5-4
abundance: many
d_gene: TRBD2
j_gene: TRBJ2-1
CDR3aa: CASSLEGLAGLSNEQFF
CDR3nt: TGTGCCAGCAGCTTGGAGGGACTAGCGGGACTGTCCAATGAGCAGTTCTTC